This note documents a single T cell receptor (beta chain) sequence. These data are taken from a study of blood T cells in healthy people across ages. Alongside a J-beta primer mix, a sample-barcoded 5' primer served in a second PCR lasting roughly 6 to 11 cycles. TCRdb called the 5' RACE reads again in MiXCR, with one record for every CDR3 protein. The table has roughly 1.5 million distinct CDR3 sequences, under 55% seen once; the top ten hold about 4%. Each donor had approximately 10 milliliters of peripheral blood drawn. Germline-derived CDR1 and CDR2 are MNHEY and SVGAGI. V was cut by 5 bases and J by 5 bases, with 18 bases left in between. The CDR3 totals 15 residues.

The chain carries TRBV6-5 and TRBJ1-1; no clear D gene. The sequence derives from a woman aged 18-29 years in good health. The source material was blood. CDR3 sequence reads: CASSPDRRGRTEAFF. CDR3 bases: TGTGCCAGCAGTCCTGACCGACGTGGAAGAACTGAAGCTTTCTTT.